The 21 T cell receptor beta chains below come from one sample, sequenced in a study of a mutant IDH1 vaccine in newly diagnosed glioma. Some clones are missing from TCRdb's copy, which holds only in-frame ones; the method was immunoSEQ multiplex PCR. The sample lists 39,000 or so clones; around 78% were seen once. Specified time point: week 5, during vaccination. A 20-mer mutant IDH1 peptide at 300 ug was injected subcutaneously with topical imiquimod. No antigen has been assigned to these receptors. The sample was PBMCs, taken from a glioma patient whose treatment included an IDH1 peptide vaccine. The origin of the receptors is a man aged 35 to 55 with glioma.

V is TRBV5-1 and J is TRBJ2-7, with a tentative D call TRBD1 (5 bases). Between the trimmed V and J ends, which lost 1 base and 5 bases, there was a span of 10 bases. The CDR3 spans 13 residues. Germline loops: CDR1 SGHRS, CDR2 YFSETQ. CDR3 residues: CASSLTGSHEQYF. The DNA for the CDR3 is TGCGCCAGCAGCTTGACAGGTTCCCACGAGCAGTACTTC.

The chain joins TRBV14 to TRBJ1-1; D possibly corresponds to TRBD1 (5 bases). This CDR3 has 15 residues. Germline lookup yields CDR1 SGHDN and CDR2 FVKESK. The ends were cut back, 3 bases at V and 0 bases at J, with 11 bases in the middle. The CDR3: CASSQGGSVNTEAFF. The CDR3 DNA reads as TGTGCCAGCAGCCAGGGGGGTTCGGTGAACACTGAAGCTTTCTTT. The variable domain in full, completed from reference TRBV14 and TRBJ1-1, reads EAGVTQFPSHSVIEKGQTVTLRCDPISGHDNLYWYRRVMGKEIKFLLHFVKESKQDESGMPNNRFLAERTGGTYSTLKVQPAELEDSGVYFCASSQGGSVNTEAFFGQGTRLTVV.

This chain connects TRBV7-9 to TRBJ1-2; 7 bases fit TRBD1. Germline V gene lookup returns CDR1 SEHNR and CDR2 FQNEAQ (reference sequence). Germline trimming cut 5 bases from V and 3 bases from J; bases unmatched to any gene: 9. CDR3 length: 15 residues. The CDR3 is CASSQGVAGHYGYTF. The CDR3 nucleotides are TGTGCCAGCAGCCAGGGGGTGGCAGGCCACTATGGCTACACCTTC.

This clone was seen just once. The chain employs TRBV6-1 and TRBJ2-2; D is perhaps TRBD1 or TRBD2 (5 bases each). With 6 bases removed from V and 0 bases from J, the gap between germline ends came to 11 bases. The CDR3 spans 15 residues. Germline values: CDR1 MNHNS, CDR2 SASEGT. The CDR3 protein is CASSSKGPNTGELFF. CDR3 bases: TGTGCCAGCAGCAGTAAGGGACCGAACACCGGGGAGCTGTTTTTT.

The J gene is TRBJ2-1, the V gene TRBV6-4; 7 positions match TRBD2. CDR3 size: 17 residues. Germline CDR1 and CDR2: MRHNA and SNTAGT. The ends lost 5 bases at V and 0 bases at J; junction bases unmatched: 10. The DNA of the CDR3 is TGTGCCAGCAGTACGATGATCGGGGGGAGCTCCTACAATGAGCAGTTCTTC. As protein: CASSTMIGGSSYNEQFF.

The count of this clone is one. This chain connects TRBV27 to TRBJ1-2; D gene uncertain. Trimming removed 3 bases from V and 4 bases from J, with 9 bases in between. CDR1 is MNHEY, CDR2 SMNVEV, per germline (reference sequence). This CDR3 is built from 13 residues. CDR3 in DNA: TGTGCCAGCAGTTTCCAGGATTCCTATGGCTACACCTTC. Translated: CASSFQDSYGYTF.

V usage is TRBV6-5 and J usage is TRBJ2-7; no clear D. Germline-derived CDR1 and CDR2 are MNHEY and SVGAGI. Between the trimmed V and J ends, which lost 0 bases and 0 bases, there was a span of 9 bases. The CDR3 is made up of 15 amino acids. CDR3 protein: CASSYSSASSYEQYF. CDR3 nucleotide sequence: TGTGCCAGCAGTTACTCATCAGCCAGCTCCTACGAGCAGTACTTC.

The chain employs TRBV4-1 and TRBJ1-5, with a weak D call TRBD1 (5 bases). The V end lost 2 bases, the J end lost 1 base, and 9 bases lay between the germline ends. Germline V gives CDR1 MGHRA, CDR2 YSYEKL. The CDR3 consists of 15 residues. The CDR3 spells CASSQIPGSNQPQHF. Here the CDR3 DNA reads TGCGCCAGCAGCCAAATTCCAGGGAGCAATCAGCCCCAGCATTTT.

The DNA of the CDR3 is TGTGCCAGCCCGGGACAGATAAACAATGAGCAGTTCTTC. Translating it yields CASPGQINNEQFF. The V gene is TRBV14, the J gene TRBJ2-1; 7 nucleotides agree with TRBD1. Germline assignment: CDR1 SGHDN and CDR2 FVKESK. There are 13 residues in the CDR3. Trimming cost V 8 bases and J 5 bases; bases outside gene matches: 6.

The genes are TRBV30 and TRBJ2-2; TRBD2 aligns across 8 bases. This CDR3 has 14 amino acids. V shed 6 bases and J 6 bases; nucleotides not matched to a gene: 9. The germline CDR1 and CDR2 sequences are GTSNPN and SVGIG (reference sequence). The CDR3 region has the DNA TGTGCCTGTCGGGGGCGGGGGGCCTCCGGGGAGCTGTTTTTT. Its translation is CACRGRGASGELFF.

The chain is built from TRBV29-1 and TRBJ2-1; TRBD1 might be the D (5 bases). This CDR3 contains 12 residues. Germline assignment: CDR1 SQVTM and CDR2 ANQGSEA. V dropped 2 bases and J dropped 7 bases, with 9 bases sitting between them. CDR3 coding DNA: TGCAGCGTTGAAACAGGCAGTAATGAGCAGTTCTTC. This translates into CSVETGSNEQFF.

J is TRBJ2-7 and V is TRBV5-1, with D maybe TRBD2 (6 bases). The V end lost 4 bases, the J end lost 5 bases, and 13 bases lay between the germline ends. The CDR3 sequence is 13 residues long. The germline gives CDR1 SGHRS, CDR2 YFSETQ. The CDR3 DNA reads TGCGCCAGCAGCGTCCCAGGAGGGGACGAGCAGTACTTC. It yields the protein CASSVPGGDEQYF.

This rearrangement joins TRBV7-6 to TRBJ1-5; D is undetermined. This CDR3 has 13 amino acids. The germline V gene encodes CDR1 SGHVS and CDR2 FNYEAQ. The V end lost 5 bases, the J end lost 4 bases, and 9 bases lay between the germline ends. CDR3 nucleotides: TGTGCCAGCAGCCCCGCTGAAAATCAGCCCCAGCATTTT. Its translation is CASSPAENQPQHF.

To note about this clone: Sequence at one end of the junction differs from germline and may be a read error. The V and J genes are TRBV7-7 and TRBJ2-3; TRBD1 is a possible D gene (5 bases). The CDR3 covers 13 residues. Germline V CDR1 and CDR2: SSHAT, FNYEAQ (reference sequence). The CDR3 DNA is TGTGCTAGCAGCTTAGAGCAGGGAGATACGCAGTATTTT. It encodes CASSLEQGDTQYF.

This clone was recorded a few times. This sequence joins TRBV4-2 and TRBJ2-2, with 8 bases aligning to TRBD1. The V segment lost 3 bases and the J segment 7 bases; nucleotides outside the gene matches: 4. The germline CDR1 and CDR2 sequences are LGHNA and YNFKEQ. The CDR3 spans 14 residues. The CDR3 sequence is CASSQTGAGGELFF. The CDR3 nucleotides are TGTGCCAGCAGCCAGACAGGGGCAGGCGGGGAGCTGTTTTTT.

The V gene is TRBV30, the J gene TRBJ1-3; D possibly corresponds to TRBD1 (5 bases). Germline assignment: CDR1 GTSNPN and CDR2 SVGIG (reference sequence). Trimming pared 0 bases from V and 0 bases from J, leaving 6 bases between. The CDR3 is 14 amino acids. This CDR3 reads CAWSVGGSGNTIYF. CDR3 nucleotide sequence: TGTGCCTGGAGTGTGGGGGGCTCTGGAAACACCATATATTTT. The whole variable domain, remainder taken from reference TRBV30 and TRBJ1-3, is SQTIHQWPATLVQPVGSPLSLECTVEGTSNPNLYWYRQAAGRGLQLLFYSVGIGQISSEVPQNLSASRPQDRQFILSSKKLLLSDSGFYLCAWSVGGSGNTIYFGEGSWLTVV.

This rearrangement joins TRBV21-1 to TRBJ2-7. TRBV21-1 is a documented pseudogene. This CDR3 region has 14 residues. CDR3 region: CASSKEASPYEQYF. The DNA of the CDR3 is TGTGCCAGCAGCAAAGAGGCCAGTCCTTACGAGCAGTACTTC.

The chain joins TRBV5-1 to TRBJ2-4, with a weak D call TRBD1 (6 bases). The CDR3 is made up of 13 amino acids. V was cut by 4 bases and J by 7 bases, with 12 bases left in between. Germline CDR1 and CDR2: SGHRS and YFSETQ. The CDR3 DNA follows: TGCGCCAGCAGCGAAACAGGGCTTAACATTCAGTACTTC. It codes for CASSETGLNIQYF.

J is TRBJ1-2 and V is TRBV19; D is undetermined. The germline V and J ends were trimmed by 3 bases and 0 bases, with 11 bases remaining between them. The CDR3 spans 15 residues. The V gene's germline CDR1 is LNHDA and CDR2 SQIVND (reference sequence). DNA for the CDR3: TGTGCCAGTAGTATCAGTCAGTCCTCTAACTATGGCTACACCTTC. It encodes CASSISQSSNYGYTF.

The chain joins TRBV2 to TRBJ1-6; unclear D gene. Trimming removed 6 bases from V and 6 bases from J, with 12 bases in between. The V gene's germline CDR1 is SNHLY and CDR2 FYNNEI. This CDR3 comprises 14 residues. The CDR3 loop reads CASRPQDLNSPLHF. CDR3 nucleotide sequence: TGTGCCAGCAGGCCCCAGGACCTTAATTCACCCCTCCACTTT. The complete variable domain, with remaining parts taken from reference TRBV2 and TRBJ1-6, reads EPEVTQTPSHQVTQMGQEVILRCVPISNHLYFYWYRQILGQKVEFLVSFYNNEISEKSEIFDDQFSVERPDGSNFTLKIRSTKLEDSAMYFCASRPQDLNSPLHFGNGTRLTVT.

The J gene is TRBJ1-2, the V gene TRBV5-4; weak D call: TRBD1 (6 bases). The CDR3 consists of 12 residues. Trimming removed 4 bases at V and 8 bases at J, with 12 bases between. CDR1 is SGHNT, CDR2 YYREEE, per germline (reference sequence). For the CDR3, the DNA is TGTGCCAGCAGCATAGACAGGCTCGGCTACACCTTC. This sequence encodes CASSIDRLGYTF. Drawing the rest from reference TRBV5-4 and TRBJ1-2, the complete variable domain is ETGVTQSPTHLIKTRGQQVTLRCSSQSGHNTVSWYQQALGQGPQFIFQYYREEENGRGNFPPRFSGLQFPNYSSELNVNALELDDSALYLCASSIDRLGYTFGSGTRLTVV.